The sequence of this T cell receptor (beta chain) was determined in a study of CD8 T cells in ankylosing spondylitis. Study outcomes and limitations: Blood from ankylosing spondylitis patients appeared to carry a characteristic roughly eight-variant TCR beta motif.

The V gene's germline CDR1 is DFQATT and CDR2 SNEGSKA (reference sequence). The CDR3 is 11 amino acids. V was clipped by 5 bases and J by 6 bases, with 11 bases between them. One entry per CDR3 protein, called by TCRdb with MiXCR from the 5' RACE reads. Among approximately 400,000 distinct CDR3 sequences listed, approximately 26% were seen once. About this clonotype: Antigen: not known.

The receptor was derived from a male donor with ankylosing spondylitis. The chain recombines TRBV20-1 with TRBJ2-7; D may match TRBD1 or TRBD2 (5 bases each). The sample comprised blood, either unsorted or a sorted T cell fraction (not recorded which). As DNA, the CDR3 is TGCAGTGCTCGGGACCGGACCGAGCAGTACGTC. It encodes CSARDRTEQYV.